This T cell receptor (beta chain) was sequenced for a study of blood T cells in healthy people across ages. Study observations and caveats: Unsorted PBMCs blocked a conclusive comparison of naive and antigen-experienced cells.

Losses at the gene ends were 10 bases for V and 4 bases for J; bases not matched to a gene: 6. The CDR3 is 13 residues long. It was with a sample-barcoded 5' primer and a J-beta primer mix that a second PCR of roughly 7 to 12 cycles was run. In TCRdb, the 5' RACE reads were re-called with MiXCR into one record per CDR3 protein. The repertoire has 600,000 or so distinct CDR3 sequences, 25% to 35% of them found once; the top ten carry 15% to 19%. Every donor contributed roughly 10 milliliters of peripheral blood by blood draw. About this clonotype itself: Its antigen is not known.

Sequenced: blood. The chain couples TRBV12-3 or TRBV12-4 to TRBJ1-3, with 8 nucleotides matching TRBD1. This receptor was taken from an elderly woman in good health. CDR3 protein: CATQTGAGNTIYF. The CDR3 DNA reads TGTGCCACCCAGACAGGGGCGGGAAACACCATATATTTT.